The 3 T cell receptor beta chains below were found in one sample sequenced in a study of T-cell memory formation after mild COVID-19. TCRdb re-analysed the 5' RACE reads in MiXCR, keeping a single row per CDR3 protein. The repertoire holds under 400,000 distinct CDR3 sequences, approximately 21% seen once, with approximately 12% in the top ten. Material: PBMCs or a T cell subset sorted from them (not recorded which). All receptors come from an adult woman who had mild COVID-19 (a few samples of this study predate the infection). Cell type and time point are not known.

The J gene is TRBJ2-7, the V gene TRBV4-2, with 9 bases aligning to TRBD2. The CDR3 covers 15 residues. The V segment lost 4 bases and the J segment 5 bases; nucleotides outside the gene matches: 9. Germline V gene sequence: CDR1 LGHNA, CDR2 YNFKEQ. CDR3 residues: CASSRGAGGFDEQYF. The CDR3 DNA is TGTGCCAGCAGCCGTGGGGCGGGGGGGTTCGACGAGCAGTACTTC.

Here the CDR3 reads CASSRMSSYNEQFF. The CDR3 DNA sequence: TGTGCCAGCAGCCGTATGAGCTCCTACAATGAGCAGTTCTTC. The chain recombines TRBV12-3 or TRBV12-4 with TRBJ2-1; D is unclear. This CDR3 has 14 amino acids. V lost 6 bases and J 0 bases, leaving 9 bases between the germline ends.

The chain couples TRBV20-1 to TRBJ2-3, with TRBD2 identical over 7 bases. The germline gives CDR1 DFQATT, CDR2 SNEGSKA (reference sequence). J gave up 11 bases and V 7 bases, and 9 bases lay outside the gene matches. CDR3 length equals 11 residues. CDR3 nucleotide sequence: TGCAGTGGGGAACTAGCGCAAGGGCAGTATTTT. It translates to CSGELAQGQYF.